This TCR beta chain originates from a study of human T cells and chemical hapten exposure. The overall study: Small volume differences among pooled libraries mainly caused per-sample TCR yield variation. The study's findings and limits: Those TCRs sitting above 1 in 1000 frequency stayed the same with DPC sensitization.

Methods used by the authors: A typical sample had around 96,000 TCRs, with roughly 23,224 to 690,600 overall. TCRdb reprocessed the 5' RACE reads via MiXCR and lists one record per CDR3 protein. Here the V and J calls rest on TCRdb's processing, not on the authors' analysis. The profile shows roughly 110,000 distinct CDR3 sequences, around 20% of them singletons. With 5 bases clipped from V and 14 bases from J, the junction kept 24 bases outside the gene matches. CDR3 size: 18 residues. Germline loops: CDR1 SEHNR, CDR2 FQNEAQ (reference sequence). Comments on this clonotype: Antigen specificity is unknown.

Unfractionated whole blood was the source from which total RNA was extracted. The sequence derives from a human donor in good health. This chain links TRBV7-9 with TRBJ2-3; TRBD2 matches at 11 bases. The CDR3 bases are TGTGCCAGCAGCCCCGATGCGGGTTTTGGGACTAGCGGCTCCAAGGGGTATTTT. Translation gives CASSPDAGFGTSGSKGYF.